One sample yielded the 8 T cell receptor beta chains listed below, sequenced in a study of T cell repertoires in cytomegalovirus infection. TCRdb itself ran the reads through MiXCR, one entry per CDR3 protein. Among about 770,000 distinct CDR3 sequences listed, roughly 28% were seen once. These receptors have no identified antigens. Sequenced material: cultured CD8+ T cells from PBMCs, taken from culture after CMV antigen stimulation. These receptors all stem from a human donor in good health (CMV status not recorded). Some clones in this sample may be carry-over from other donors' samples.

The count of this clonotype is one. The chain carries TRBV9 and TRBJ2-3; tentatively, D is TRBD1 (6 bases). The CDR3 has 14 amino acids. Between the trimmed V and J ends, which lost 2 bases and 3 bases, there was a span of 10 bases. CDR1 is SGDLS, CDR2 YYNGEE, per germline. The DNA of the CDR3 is TGTGCCAGCAGCGTGGGACACCCAACAGATACGCAGTATTTT. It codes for CASSVGHPTDTQYF.

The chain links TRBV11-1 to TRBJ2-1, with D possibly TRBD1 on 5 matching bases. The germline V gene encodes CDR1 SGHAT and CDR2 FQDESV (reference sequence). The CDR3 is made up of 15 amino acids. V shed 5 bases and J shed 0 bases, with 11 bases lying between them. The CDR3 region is CASSAGRFSYNEQFF. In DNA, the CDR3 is TGTGCCAGCAGCGCAGGGCGTTTCTCCTACAATGAGCAGTTCTTC.

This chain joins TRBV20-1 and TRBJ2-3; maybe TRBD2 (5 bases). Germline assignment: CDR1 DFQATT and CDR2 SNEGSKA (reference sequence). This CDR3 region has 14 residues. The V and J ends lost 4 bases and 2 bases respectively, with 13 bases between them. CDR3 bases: TGCAGTGCTAAGGCGGGCCCACACACAGATACGCAGTATTTT. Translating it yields CSAKAGPHTDTQYF.

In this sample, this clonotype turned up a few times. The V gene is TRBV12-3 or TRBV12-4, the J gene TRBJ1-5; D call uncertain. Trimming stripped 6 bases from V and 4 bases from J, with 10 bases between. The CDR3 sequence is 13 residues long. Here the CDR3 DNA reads TGTGCCAGCAGCCCTATGGGGAATCAGCCCCAGCATTTT. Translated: CASSPMGNQPQHF.

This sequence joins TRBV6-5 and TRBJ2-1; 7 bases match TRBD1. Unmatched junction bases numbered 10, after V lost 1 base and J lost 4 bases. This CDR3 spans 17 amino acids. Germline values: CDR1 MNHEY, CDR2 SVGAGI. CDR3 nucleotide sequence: TGTGCCAGCAGTTACTTGTCGGCCAGGGGGTCTTACAATGAGCAGTTCTTC. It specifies CASSYLSARGSYNEQFF.

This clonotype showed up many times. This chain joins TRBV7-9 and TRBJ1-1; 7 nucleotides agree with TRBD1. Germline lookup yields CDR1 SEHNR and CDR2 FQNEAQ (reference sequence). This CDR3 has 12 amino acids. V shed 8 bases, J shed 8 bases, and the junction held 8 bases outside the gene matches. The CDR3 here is CASRLGGGEAFF. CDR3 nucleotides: TGTGCCAGCCGTCTAGGGGGCGGGGAAGCTTTCTTT.

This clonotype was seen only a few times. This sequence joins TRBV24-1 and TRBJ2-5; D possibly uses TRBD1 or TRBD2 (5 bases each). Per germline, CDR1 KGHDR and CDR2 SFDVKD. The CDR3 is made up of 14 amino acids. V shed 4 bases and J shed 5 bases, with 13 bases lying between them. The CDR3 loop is CATSDRDQQETQYF. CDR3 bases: TGTGCCACCAGTGACCGGGACCAGCAGGAGACCCAGTACTTC.

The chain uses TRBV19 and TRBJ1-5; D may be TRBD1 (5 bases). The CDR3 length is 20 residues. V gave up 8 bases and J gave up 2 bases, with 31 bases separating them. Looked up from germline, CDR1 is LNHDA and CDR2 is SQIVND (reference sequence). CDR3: CASEEGAGGTAHAGNQPQHF. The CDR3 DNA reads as TGTGCCAGTGAGGAAGGGGCCGGCGGCACAGCCCACGCGGGCAATCAGCCCCAGCATTTT.